The rows below give T cell receptor beta chains drawn from one sample of a study of T cells after yellow fever vaccination. TCRdb re-derived calls from the 5' RACE reads in MiXCR, one entry per CDR3 protein. The repertoire holds 400,000 to 450,000 distinct CDR3 sequences, with about 19% as singletons. Sequenced material: PBMCs, taken before the yellow fever booster vaccination. The receptors come from a man between 18 and 35 years old who received the YFV17D yellow fever vaccine. Both conserved end residues are part of each CDR3. The D gene is left open where the match is weak. Some rows have no size entry. The others give once, few or many, or a class for an expanded clone.

J gene | clone size | D gene | V gene | CDR3 DNA | CDR3 protein
TRBJ2-5 | . | TRBD1 | TRBV11-2 | TGTGCCAGCAGCCCGCCGTCGGACAGGGGGATAGAGACCCAGTACTTC | CASSPPSDRGIETQYF
TRBJ2-3 | few | TRBD1 | TRBV7-9 | TGTGCCAGCAGGAGGCGTTTAACGGACAGGGAAGGTTCAGATACGCAGTATTTT | CASRRRLTDREGSDTQYF
TRBJ2-1 | . | TRBD2 | TRBV6-5 | TGTGCCAGCAGCCAAGAAGCGGGGGTGCTTTGGGAGCAGTTCTTC | CASSQEAGVLWEQFF
TRBJ1-5 | few | . | TRBV10-3 | TGTGCCATCAAGGGGGTAGGCAATCAGCCCCAGCATTTT | CAIKGVGNQPQHF
TRBJ2-5 | . | TRBD2 | TRBV6-2/TRBV6-3 | TGTGCCAGCAGTTGGTTCGGGGGGGAGGGAGAGACCCAGTACTTC | CASSWFGGEGETQYF
TRBJ1-2 | few | . | TRBV10-3 | TGTGCCACCGGGGTTAACTATGGCTACACCTTC | CATGVNYGYTF
TRBJ1-5 | few | . | TRBV7-9 | TGTGCCAGCAGCGCCGGACAGATGGCTGGCCAGCCCCAGCATTTT | CASSAGQMAGQPQHF
TRBJ2-1 | few | . | TRBV6-5 | TGTGCCAGCAGCCGTTCGGAGGGCAATGAGCAGTTCTTC | CASSRSEGNEQFF
TRBJ1-6 | . | . | TRBV3-1 | TGTGCCAGCAGCCAAGATAAATGGGGGGCTGGAGAATCACCCCTCCACTTT | CASSQDKWGAGESPLHF
TRBJ2-3 | few | . | TRBV5-1 | TGCGCCAGCAGCTTCATGAAAGTAGGGAACACAGATACGCAGTATTTT | CASSFMKVGNTDTQYF
TRBJ2-5 | few | . | TRBV7-2 | TGTGCCAGCAGCTTTTTACCAACAGGGATGTCGGGAGAGACCCAGTACTTC | CASSFLPTGMSGETQYF
TRBJ1-2 | few | . | TRBV7-2 | TGTGCCAGCAGCTTAGACAGTTTGTACTATGGCTACACCTTC | CASSLDSLYYGYTF
TRBJ2-3 | few | . | TRBV27 | TGTGCCAGCAGTTTAAGGACTTACACAGATACGCAGTATTTT | CASSLRTYTDTQYF
TRBJ2-2 | . | . | TRBV11-2 | TGTGCCAGCAGCTTGGGGGGCCGGACCGGGGAGCTGTTTTTT | CASSLGGRTGELFF
TRBJ2-1 | few | . | TRBV29-1 | TGCAGCGTTGAAGTCTTCACAGGGAATGAGCAGTTCTTC | CSVEVFTGNEQFF
TRBJ2-5 | few | . | TRBV7-2 | TGTGCCAGCAGCTTCTCGTCTAGGTTACAAGAGACCCAGTACTTC | CASSFSSRLQETQYF
TRBJ2-3 | . | TRBD2 | TRBV20-1 | TGCAGTGCTAGTCATGGCGGGGGGCCCACAGATACGCAGTATTTT | CSASHGGGPTDTQYF
TRBJ1-2 | . | . | TRBV11-1 | TGTGCCAGCAGCCCACCGCAGGGTGGCTACACCTTC | CASSPPQGGYTF
TRBJ2-3 | . | . | TRBV4-3 | TGCGCCAGCAGCCAAGACCCCAGGAGGTCTGCAGATACGCAGTATTTT | CASSQDPRRSADTQYF
TRBJ1-2 | . | . | TRBV3-1 | TGTGCCAGCAGGCCAGGGGTGGGCTATGGCTTCACCTTC | CASRPGVGYGFTF
TRBJ2-1 | . | TRBD2 | TRBV10-3 | TGTGCCATCAGTGACTTAGCGGGGGCTTACAATGAGCAGTTCTTC | CAISDLAGAYNEQFF
TRBJ1-2 | few | . | TRBV20-1 | TGCAGTGCCGTTCCCGGGTTGGATGGCTACACCTTC | CSAVPGLDGYTF
TRBJ2-7 | . | . | TRBV10-3 | TGTGCCATCAGTGGAGGGGATAGGGGCCACGAGCAGTACTTC | CAISGGDRGHEQYF
TRBJ1-5 | . | TRBD1 | TRBV9 | TGTGCCAGCAGCGTAGCTGGTAAAACAGGGGGGAATCAGCCCCAGCATTTT | CASSVAGKTGGNQPQHF
TRBJ2-1 | . | . | TRBV7-2 | TGTGCCAGCAGCTTCGACAGCTACAATGAGCAGTTCTTC | CASSFDSYNEQFF
TRBJ2-7 | few | . | TRBV5-6 | TGTGCCAGCAGCCCCGCTTGGAGCACCTACGAGCAGTACTTC | CASSPAWSTYEQYF
TRBJ2-1 | . | . | TRBV6-2/TRBV6-3 | TGTGCCAGCAGTTCACTTCTATTCAATGAGCAGTTCTTC | CASSSLLFNEQFF